This TCR beta chain was retrieved from a study of T cell repertoires in ileal Crohn's disease. Across the study: Roughly 470 nanograms of biopsy DNA per sample underwent TCRB immunosequencing. Whole-study findings and limits: Compared with CD4 T cells, sorted CD8 cells carried more expanded clones.

Concerning this clone itself: Its antigen is still unknown.

The junction had 7 bases not matched to a gene; V was cut back by 3 bases and J by 3 bases. The CDR3 runs 15 residues. Germline-derived CDR1 and CDR2 are SGHDT and YYEEEE. Stated time point: inflamed ileum from the surgical specimen. The data were produced by immunoSEQ multiplex PCR, yet TCRdb's version contains in-frame clones alone and is incomplete. The sample has approximately 14,000 clones, less than 80% seen once; the top ten hold over 11%. This chain uses TRBV5-6 with TRBJ1-1, with 8 bases identical to TRBD1. Material for sequencing was ileal tissue. The TCR originated in an adult with Crohn's disease. The CDR3 reads CASSSTGGFDTEAFF. The CDR3 coding sequence is TGTGCCAGCAGCTCCACAGGGGGTTTCGACACTGAAGCTTTCTTT.